This T cell receptor beta chain was documented in a study of shared clonotypes between healthy human individuals. The CDR3 covers 20 residues. CDR1 SGHVS and CDR2 FNYEAQ come from the germline V gene. V lost 4 bases, J lost 2 bases, and 16 bases stayed unmatched. The data were produced by immunoSEQ multiplex PCR, yet TCRdb's version contains in-frame clones alone and is incomplete. This sample has 1,400,000 or so clones, with about 98.5% found just once. The receptor's source is a young man in good health. Sequencing input: naive CD4+ T cells sorted from blood. The subset: CD45RA+ positively selected. The chain has TRBV7-6 and TRBJ2-7, with 14 nucleotides matching TRBD2. The CDR3 here is CASSSNKRGLAGVAPYEQYF. The CDR3 DNA sequence: TGTGCCAGCAGCTCAAACAAGAGGGGACTAGCGGGAGTAGCCCCCTACGAGCAGTACTTC.